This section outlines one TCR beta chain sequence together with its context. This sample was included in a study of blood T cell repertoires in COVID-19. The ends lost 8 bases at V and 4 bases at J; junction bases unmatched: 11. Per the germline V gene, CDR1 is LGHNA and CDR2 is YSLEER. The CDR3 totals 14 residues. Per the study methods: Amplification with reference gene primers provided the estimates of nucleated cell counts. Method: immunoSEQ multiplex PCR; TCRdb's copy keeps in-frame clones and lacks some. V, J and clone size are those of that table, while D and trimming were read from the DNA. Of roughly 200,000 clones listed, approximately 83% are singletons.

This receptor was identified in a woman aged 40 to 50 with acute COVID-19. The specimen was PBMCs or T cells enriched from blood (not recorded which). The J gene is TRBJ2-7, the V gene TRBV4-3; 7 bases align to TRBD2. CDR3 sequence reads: CASYRAGEIYEQYF. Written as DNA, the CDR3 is TGCGCCAGCTATCGGGCGGGAGAGATATACGAGCAGTACTTC.